The 15 T cell receptor beta chains in this list originate from one sample, sequenced in a study of T cell repertoires in cytomegalovirus infection (dated by TCRdb to between 2019 and 2020). The reads were generated on an Illumina HiSeq 1500. In-frame beta chains were kept once TCRdb had trimmed the public reads at Q25 with fastp and called clones with MiXCR. Rows are combined by CDR3 protein, so each entry shows the most common genes and DNA. This sample has under 150,000 distinct CDR3 sequences in its table, and 20% to 30% of those were observed once. Approximately 35% of the sample lies in the top ten. These receptors' targets are unknown. The sequenced material came from PBMCs, sequenced either directly or after in vitro stimulation (not recorded which). These receptors all stem from a human donor in good health (CMV status not recorded). Some clones in this sample may be carry-over from other donors' samples.

The chain links TRBV11-2 to TRBJ1-4; possible D gene TRBD1, 5 bases. This CDR3 has 16 amino acids. Germline V CDR1 and CDR2: SGHAT, FQNNGV. Trimming pared 3 bases from V and 6 bases from J, leaving 17 bases between. The CDR3 reads CASSFTGTDLDEKLFF. CDR3 nucleotide sequence: TGTGCCAGCAGCTTCACCGGGACCGATTTGGATGAAAAACTGTTTTTT.

The chain links TRBV20-1 to TRBJ2-5; 9 nucleotides line up with TRBD2. The CDR3 covers 15 residues. CDR1 and CDR2 from the germline V gene are DFQATT and SNEGSKA (reference sequence). With V trimmed by 4 bases and J by 1 base, 7 bases remained unmatched. The CDR3 loop is CSANLAGQTQETQYF. The CDR3, as DNA: TGCAGTGCTAACCTAGCGGGACAGACCCAAGAGACCCAGTACTTC.

This clonotype turned up a few times. This chain uses TRBV27 with TRBJ1-2, with TRBD1 as a possible D gene (6 bases). The germline V gene has CDR1 MNHEY and CDR2 SMNVEV (reference sequence). CDR3 length equals 15 residues. Trimming cost V 2 bases and J 5 bases, with 15 bases left between them. The CDR3 coding sequence is TGTGCCAGCAGTTTAGCCTGGGGGGCAGGTTATGGCTACACCTTC. Protein product: CASSLAWGAGYGYTF.

There are a few counts of this clonotype. V usage is TRBV7-9 and J usage is TRBJ2-7; possible D gene TRBD2, 5 bases. Germline CDR1 is SEHNR and CDR2 is FQNEAQ (reference sequence). The CDR3 has 15 amino acids. Between the trimmed V and J ends, which lost 2 bases and 2 bases, there was a span of 13 bases. CDR3 in DNA: TGTGCCAGCAGCTTACGGGGTGAAGGGACCTACGAGCAGTACTTC. Translating gives CASSLRGEGTYEQYF. Looking up the rest from reference TRBV7-9 and TRBJ2-7 gives the full variable domain: DTGVSQNPRHKITKRGQNVTFRCDPISEHNRLYWYRQTLGQGPEFLTYFQNEAQLEKSRLLSDRFSAERPKGSFSTLEIQRTEQGDSAMYLCASSLRGEGTYEQYFGPGTRLTVT.

Only a few counts were recorded for this clonotype. The chain recombines TRBV6-1 with TRBJ2-7, with D perhaps given as TRBD1 or TRBD2 (5 bases each). Germline CDR1 MNHNS, CDR2 SASEGT. The CDR3 is 14 amino acids. V was pared by 0 bases and J by 4 bases, with 10 bases between. The CDR3 sequence: CASSEAPWGYEQYF. CDR3 nucleotide sequence: TGTGCCAGCAGTGAAGCCCCTTGGGGGTACGAGCAGTACTTC.

With respect to this clonotype: A junction boundary mismatches the germline segment, possibly from a read error. V and J are TRBV12-3 or TRBV12-4 and TRBJ1-1; possible D gene TRBD1, 5 bases. The CDR3 totals 13 residues. CDR3: CASIGGGNTEVFF. CDR3 coding DNA: TGTGCCAGCATCGGGGGGGGGAACACTGAAGTTTTCTTT.

This clonotype showed up many times. The chain's CDR3 is CASSLGGGNQPQHF. In DNA, the CDR3 is TGTGCCAGCAGCCTGGGGGGTGGAAATCAGCCCCAGCATTTT. The rearrangement links TRBV12-3 or TRBV12-4 to TRBJ1-5, with a weak D call TRBD1 (5 bases). V was clipped by 6 bases and J by 4 bases, with 13 bases between them. The CDR3 spans 14 residues.

This clonotype was seen repeatedly, ten times or more. V usage is TRBV10-3 and J usage is TRBJ2-7, with D hard to call. This CDR3 comprises 12 residues. V was trimmed by 3 bases and J by 1 base, leaving 4 bases between them. CDR1 and CDR2 (germline): ENHRY, SYGVKD. The chain's CDR3 is CAISEQSYEQYF. In nucleotides, the CDR3 is TGTGCCATCAGTGAACAGTCCTACGAGCAGTACTTC.

There are a few counts of this clonotype. The CDR3 is CASSRVGPPYGYTF. In DNA form, the CDR3 reads TGCGCCAGCAGCCGTGTCGGACCTCCGTATGGCTACACCTTC. V is TRBV4-1 and J is TRBJ1-2; no reliable D call. Germline V gives CDR1 MGHRA, CDR2 YSYEKL. This CDR3 has 14 amino acids. V was clipped by 4 bases and J by 5 bases, with 14 bases between them.

The chain employs TRBV15 and TRBJ2-4; possible D gene TRBD2, 7 bases. V shed 0 bases and J shed 7 bases, with 16 bases lying between them. The germline CDR1 and CDR2 sequences are LNHNV and YYDKDF (reference sequence). This CDR3 region has 16 residues. DNA for the CDR3: TGTGCCACCAGCAGAGATCGGGGGGCCGTTGCCAACATTCAGTACTTC. Protein product: CATSRDRGAVANIQYF.

This clonotype was observed a handful of times. The chain couples TRBV7-9 to TRBJ1-2; unclear D gene. V dropped 1 base and J dropped 4 bases, with 10 bases sitting between them. Germline-derived CDR1 and CDR2 are SEHNR and FQNEAQ (reference sequence). The CDR3 length is 14 residues. This CDR3 reads CASSLDRRSYGYTF. CDR3 sequence (DNA): TGTGCCAGCAGCTTAGACCGACGGAGCTATGGCTACACCTTC.

This clonotype occurred many times. The V and J genes are TRBV28 and TRBJ1-5; 7 bases are shared with TRBD1. From germline, CDR1 is MDHEN and CDR2 SYDVKM. This CDR3 contains 15 residues. Losses at the gene ends were 2 bases for V and 2 bases for J; bases not matched to a gene: 3. CDR3 region: CASSLRQGGNQPQHF. CDR3 in DNA: TGTGCCAGCAGTTTAAGGCAGGGGGGCAATCAGCCCCAGCATTTT. Full variable domain (rest looked up from reference TRBV28 and TRBJ1-5): DVKVTQSSRYLVKRTGEKVFLECVQDMDHENMFWYRQDPGLGLRLIYFSYDVKMKEKGDIPEGYSVSREKKERFSLILESASTNQTSMYLCASSLRQGGNQPQHFGDGTRLSIL.

This sequence joins TRBV6-6 and TRBJ2-7; perhaps TRBD1 as D (7 bases). Germline values: CDR1 MNHNY, CDR2 SVGAGI (reference sequence). This CDR3 region has 14 residues. Trimming stripped 6 bases from V and 4 bases from J, with 16 bases between. The CDR3: CASSMTGRLYEQYF. CDR3 nucleotide sequence: TGTGCCAGCAGCATGACAGGGAGGCTGTACGAGCAGTACTTC.

The chain recombines TRBV28 with TRBJ2-7; 12 bases line up with TRBD2. The CDR3 is 15 amino acids. The trim removed 5 bases at V and 3 bases at J, leaving 5 bases unmatched. The germline V gene has CDR1 MDHEN and CDR2 SYDVKM. The CDR3 region has the DNA TGTGCCAGCAGTCAAGGACTAGCGGGGCACTACGAGCAGTACGTC. Protein sequence: CASSQGLAGHYEQYV.

This clonotype was detected many times. This chain uses TRBV14 with TRBJ2-7; D call uncertain. The CDR3 is 14 amino acids. Trimming stripped 4 bases from V and 4 bases from J, with 14 bases between. Germline-derived CDR1 and CDR2 are SGHDN and FVKESK. DNA for the CDR3: TGTGCCAGCAGCCGACTTGTTGGCGGTTACGAGCAGTACTTC. Amino acids: CASSRLVGGYEQYF.